This T cell receptor (beta chain) was sequenced for a study of blood T cell repertoires in COVID-19. Looking at the study overall: The United States, Italy and Spain provided the acute and convalescent COVID-19 samples.

Only in-frame clones appear in the TCRdb table, and some are missing; sequencing was by immunoSEQ multiplex PCR. The sample records some 490,000 clones, 80% to 90% being singletons. Enrolled through a virtual design, the participants were between 18 and 89 years of age and came from fewer than 30 US areas. The V and J ends lost 1 base and 4 bases respectively, with 19 bases between them. The CDR3 extends over 17 amino acids. Per the germline V gene, CDR1 is LGHDT and CDR2 is YNNKEL (reference sequence). This receptor was obtained from a woman aged 55 to 70 who had recovered from COVID-19. The specimen was PBMCs or T cells enriched from blood (not recorded which). V is TRBV3-1 (or the pseudogene TRBV3-2) and J is TRBJ2-5, with D possibly being TRBD1 (6 bases). The CDR3 region has the DNA TGTGCCAGCAGCCAAGTCAGCCCGGGACAATCAGGAGAGACCCAGTACTTC. It yields the protein CASSQVSPGQSGETQYF.